One sample yielded the 21 T cell receptor beta chains listed below, sequenced in a study of blood T cells in healthy people across ages. Then a second PCR, running roughly 7 to 11 cycles, was carried out with a sample-barcoded 5' primer and a J-beta primer mix. Via MiXCR, TCRdb re-called the 5' RACE reads, giving one row per CDR3 protein. The repertoire includes approximately 780,000 distinct CDR3 sequences, 20% to 30% of them detected once, and under 3% sits in the top ten. These same records also appear under a second study, on T cells of mothers and their children.

The source material was blood. These receptors all come from a boy between 10 and 17 years old in good health.

There are a few counts of this clonotype. This rearrangement joins TRBV4-1 to TRBJ2-2, with D hard to call. This CDR3 has 15 amino acids. Per the germline V gene, CDR1 is MGHRA and CDR2 is YSYEKL. Trimming left V 0 bases short and J 3 bases short, with 8 bases between. The DNA for the CDR3 is TGCGCCAGCAGCCAAGAAAATGGCTACACCGGGGAGCTGTTTTTT. Translation gives CASSQENGYTGELFF.

V and J are TRBV15 and TRBJ2-5; D is possibly TRBD1 (6 bases). The J call is in doubt because the DNA end fits TRBJ2-1 better. The CDR3 is 14 residues long. Per germline, CDR1 LNHNV and CDR2 YYDKDF (reference sequence). CDR3 in amino acids: CATSRDTGRDEQFF. In DNA form, the CDR3 reads TGTGCCACCAGCCGGGACACAGGGCGGGATGAGCAGTTCTTC.

This clonotype has only a few counts. This chain connects TRBV11-2 to TRBJ1-1; D gene uncertain. Germline assignment: CDR1 SGHAT and CDR2 FQNNGV. Trimming shortened V by 1 base and J by 11 bases, and 17 bases separated the two germline ends. CDR3 length: 14 residues. The CDR3 loop reads CASSLVPVGMEAFF. For the CDR3, the DNA is TGTGCCAGCAGCTTAGTCCCGGTGGGCATGGAGGCTTTCTTT.

To note about this clonotype: One junction end does not reproduce the germline sequence, and a read error may be involved. The V call is TRBV27, the J call TRBJ2-4; possible D gene TRBD2, 5 bases. Germline CDR1 MNHEY, CDR2 SMNVEV (reference sequence). This CDR3 comprises 11 residues. The CDR3 loop is CASSSVGSPSF. The CDR3 DNA reads TGTGCCAGCAGTTCAGTGGGGAGTCCCTCCTTC.

The chain is built from TRBV19 and TRBJ1-5; possibly TRBD1 for D (6 bases). The CDR3 length is 14 residues. The V end was cut by 9 bases, the J end by 3 bases, with 15 bases between. Germline V gives CDR1 LNHDA, CDR2 SQIVND (reference sequence). CDR3 sequence reads: CASGTGFDNQPQHF. CDR3 sequence (DNA): TGTGCCAGCGGAACAGGGTTCGACAATCAGCCCCAGCATTTT.

The rearrangement uses TRBV10-1 and TRBJ1-2; 9 bases map to TRBD1. This CDR3 region has 13 residues. Per the germline V gene, CDR1 is WNHNN and CDR2 is SYGVQD (reference sequence). Germline trimming cut 5 bases from V and 6 bases from J; bases unmatched to any gene: 4. The CDR3 is CASSPGTGNGYTF. CDR3 nucleotide sequence: TGCGCCAGCAGTCCCGGGACAGGGAATGGCTACACCTTC.

The gene calls are TRBV7-9 and TRBJ2-3; no reliable D call. CDR3 length: 13 residues. Germline V CDR1 and CDR2: SEHNR, FQNEAQ (reference sequence). Trimming shortened V by 8 bases and J by 6 bases, and 15 bases separated the two germline ends. The CDR3 loop is CASSRPLGDTQYF. CDR3 DNA sequence: TGTGCCAGCTCGCGACCTTTGGGGGATACGCAGTATTTT.

This clonotype was detected a few times. The J gene is TRBJ2-1, the V gene TRBV14; TRBD2 matches at 12 bases. The CDR3 is 14 residues long. CDR1 SGHDN and CDR2 FVKESK come from the germline V gene. The J segment lost 12 bases and the V segment lost 3 bases, leaving 6 bases of the junction unmatched. CDR3 DNA sequence: TGTGCCAGCAGCCAGATGACTAGCGGGGGAACGCAGTTCTTC. The encoded protein is CASSQMTSGGTQFF.

This clonotype was picked up a small number of times. The CDR3 reads CASSRGRTDSYEQYF. CDR3 DNA: TGCGCCAGCTCCCGAGGTCGGACGGACTCCTACGAGCAGTACTTC. The chain carries TRBV5-1 and TRBJ2-7; no clear D gene. Germline V gives CDR1 SGHRS, CDR2 YFSETQ. V lost 7 bases and J lost 0, with 17 bases in between. The CDR3 loop spans 15 amino acids.

The gene calls are TRBV3-1 and TRBJ1-2; D may be TRBD1 (5 bases). Trimming took 0 bases from V and 4 from J, leaving 9 bases between them. Germline lookup yields CDR1 LGHDT and CDR2 YNNKEL (reference sequence). The length of the CDR3 is 14 residues. The CDR3 DNA reads as TGTGCCAGCAGCCAAGATCGGGGACCCTATGGCTACACCTTC. Amino acids: CASSQDRGPYGYTF.

This clonotype was detected only a few times. The chain's CDR3 is CSALTSGGNQETQYF. In DNA, the CDR3 is TGCAGTGCTCTGACTAGCGGGGGGAATCAAGAGACCCAGTACTTC. The genes are TRBV20-1 and TRBJ2-5; 13 nucleotides agree with TRBD2. Germline CDR1 DFQATT, CDR2 SNEGSKA (reference sequence). V was pared by 5 bases and J by 2 bases, with 5 bases of the junction left unmatched. The CDR3 extends over 15 amino acids.

This clonotype has more than one count but fewer than ten. V usage is TRBV13 and J usage is TRBJ1-4, with D unclear. V was clipped by 7 bases and J by 5 bases, with 14 bases between them. The CDR3 has 14 residues. Germline-derived CDR1 and CDR2 are PRHDT and FYEKMQ (reference sequence). CDR3 region: CASIDTRTNEKLFF. The CDR3 DNA sequence: TGTGCCAGCATCGACACTCGGACGAATGAAAAACTGTTTTTT. The whole variable domain, remainder taken from reference TRBV13 and TRBJ1-4, is AAGVIQSPRHLIKEKRETATLKCYPIPRHDTVYWYQQGPGQDPQFLISFYEKMQSDKGSIPDRFSAQQFSDYHSELNMSSLELGDSALYFCASIDTRTNEKLFFGSGTQLSVL.

The chain links TRBV10-3 to TRBJ2-3, with TRBD2 identical over 13 bases. Trimming at V came to 6 bases and at J to 0 bases, leaving 6 bases not matched to a gene. CDR3 length: 17 residues. Looked up from germline, CDR1 is ENHRY and CDR2 is SYGVKD. This CDR3 is CAIRGLAGETSTDTQYF. For the CDR3, the DNA is TGTGCCATCAGAGGACTAGCGGGGGAGACTAGCACAGATACGCAGTATTTT.

In this sample, this clonotype turned up a few times. The chain has TRBV5-5 and TRBJ2-5; a possible D gene is TRBD2 (5 bases). The germline V gene has CDR1 SGHKS and CDR2 YYEKEE (reference sequence). The V gene lost 1 base and the J gene lost 5 bases, with 15 bases spanning the gap. This CDR3 has 15 residues. The CDR3 is CASSLSTVRGETQYF. The CDR3, as DNA: TGTGCCAGCAGCTTGTCGACCGTCCGAGGGGAGACCCAGTACTTC.

The chain joins TRBV12-3 or TRBV12-4 to TRBJ1-5; TRBD1 might be the D (6 bases). The ends were cut back, 1 base at V and 7 bases at J, with 23 bases in the middle. The CDR3 has 18 amino acids. The CDR3 DNA is TGTGCCAGCAGTTTAGAACAATCCGGGACAACACTAAACCAGCCCCAGCATTTT. It translates to CASSLEQSGTTLNQPQHF.

The V call is TRBV7-7, the J call TRBJ2-3; D remains unclear. Looked up from germline, CDR1 is SSHAT and CDR2 is FNYEAQ (reference sequence). The length of the CDR3 is 14 residues. V was trimmed by 2 bases and J by 3 bases, leaving 9 bases between them. The DNA for the CDR3 is TGTGCCAGCAGCTTACGGTTTAGGACAGATACGCAGTATTTT. Amino acids: CASSLRFRTDTQYF.

The J gene is TRBJ1-6, the V gene TRBV15, with D possibly being TRBD1 (5 bases). V was cut by 0 bases and J by 10 bases, with 22 bases left in between. There are 18 residues in the CDR3. The germline V gene has CDR1 LNHNV and CDR2 YYDKDF (reference sequence). This chain's CDR3 is CATSRDRGGTGRESPLHF. CDR3 nucleotide sequence: TGTGCCACCAGCAGAGATCGTGGCGGGACCGGGAGGGAATCACCCCTCCACTTT.

The CDR3 sequence is CASSPRLAKETQYF. The CDR3 DNA reads as TGTGCCAGCAGTCCGAGACTAGCGAAAGAGACCCAGTACTTC. V usage is TRBV27 and J usage is TRBJ2-5; 8 bases are shared with TRBD2. The length of the CDR3 is 14 residues. From germline, CDR1 is MNHEY and CDR2 SMNVEV (reference sequence). Trimming at V came to 5 bases and at J to 3 bases, leaving 5 bases not matched to a gene.

In this sample, this clonotype turned up a few times. The rearrangement links TRBV6-1 to TRBJ2-3; 12 bases match TRBD2. Germline CDR1 and CDR2: MNHNS and SASEGT. V shed 2 bases, J shed 4 bases, and the junction held 1 base outside the gene matches. The CDR3 runs 15 residues. DNA for the CDR3: TGTGCCAGCAGTGAACTAGCGGGGGGGCCAGATACGCAGTATTTT. Amino acid sequence: CASSELAGGPDTQYF.

The chain combines TRBV5-5 with TRBJ1-6; D remains unclear. V lost 4 bases to trimming and J lost 8 bases, with 19 bases between them. This CDR3 has 16 amino acids. Germline CDR1 reads SGHKS; CDR2 reads YYEKEE (reference sequence). CDR3 bases: TGTGCCAGCAGCCCTGAGGTGGGCCAGTCCGATTCACCCCTCCACTTT. This translates into CASSPEVGQSDSPLHF.

This clonotype was picked up one time. V and J are TRBV27 and TRBJ2-5; D gene unclear. Matching the DNA end better, TRBJ2-1 makes the J call doubtful. Germline V gene lookup returns CDR1 MNHEY and CDR2 SMNVEV (reference sequence). This CDR3 spans 13 amino acids. The CDR3: CASSYGPNNEQFF. As DNA, the CDR3 is TGTGCCAGCAGTTACGGGCCAAACAATGAGCAGTTCTTC.